These 17 T cell receptor beta chains came from one sample sequenced in a study of cytomegalovirus exposure and HLA in healthy donors. Amplification used 60 Vbeta primers and 13 Jbeta primers. The table came from immunoSEQ multiplex PCR; TCRdb's copy has only in-frame clones and leaves some out. Here the sample spans roughly 150,000 clones, over 60% being singletons. Input material: PBMCs. The receptors stem from a woman between 18 and 30 years old in good health and CMV-seronegative.

The V call is TRBV29-1, the J call TRBJ1-2; D gene unclear. CDR1 SQVTM and CDR2 ANQGSEA come from the germline V gene. V was cut by 5 bases and J by 7 bases, with 17 bases left in between. This CDR3 comprises 13 residues. The chain's CDR3 is CSVPPEVAGGYTF. CDR3 in DNA: TGCAGCGTTCCACCGGAGGTGGCAGGTGGCTACACCTTC. The variable domain in full, with the rest retrieved from reference TRBV29-1 and TRBJ1-2, is SAVISQKPSRDICQRGTSLTIQCQVDSQVTMMFWYRQQPGQSLTLIATANQGSEATYESGFVIDKFPISRPNLTFSTLTVSNMSPEDSSIYLCSVPPEVAGGYTFGSGTRLTVV.

The CDR3 region is CASSQDRGRGIHGYTF. The CDR3 region has the DNA TGCGCCAGCAGCCAAGATAGGGGCAGGGGGATCCATGGCTACACCTTC. The rearrangement joins TRBV4-3 to TRBJ1-2; 7 positions match TRBD1. The germline CDR1 and CDR2 sequences are LGHNA and YSLEER. The V segment lost 0 bases and the J segment 6 bases; nucleotides outside the gene matches: 10. The CDR3 is 16 amino acids.

The rearrangement joins TRBV6-1 to TRBJ2-5; TRBD1 matches 7 bases. The CDR3 runs 13 residues. Germline assignment: CDR1 MNHNS and CDR2 SASEGT. The junction had 6 bases not matched to a gene; V was cut back by 6 bases and J by 5 bases. CDR3 in DNA: TGTGCCAGCAGGGCAGGGGGTTGGGAGACCCAGTACTTC. It yields the protein CASRAGGWETQYF.

This clone was seen only a few times. The chain combines TRBV6-1 with TRBJ2-7; maybe TRBD2 (6 bases). Trimming pared 0 bases from V and 4 bases from J, leaving 10 bases between. Germline assignment: CDR1 MNHNS and CDR2 SASEGT. The CDR3 has 14 amino acids. DNA of the CDR3: TGTGCCAGCAGTGAAGCGGAGGGCAGATACGAGCAGTACTTC. It encodes CASSEAEGRYEQYF.

This rearrangement joins TRBV7-3 to TRBJ2-2, with D maybe TRBD2 (6 bases). V lost 6 bases and J lost 0, with 14 bases in between. This CDR3 comprises 16 residues. Germline V CDR1 and CDR2: SGHTA, FQGTGA. The CDR3 is CASRATGDPNTGELFF. Written as DNA, the CDR3 is TGTGCCAGCAGGGCTACGGGAGATCCGAACACCGGGGAGCTGTTTTTT.

This clone showed up just a few times. V gene TRBV7-9 combines with J gene TRBJ2-3; 8 bases fit TRBD2. This CDR3 has 16 amino acids. V lost 5 bases to trimming and J lost 5 bases; unmatched junction nucleotides: 12. Per the germline V gene, CDR1 is SEHNR and CDR2 is FQNEAQ (reference sequence). The CDR3 here is CASSPPLREGLDTQYF. CDR3 bases: TGTGCCAGCAGCCCCCCCCTACGGGAGGGCCTAGATACGCAGTATTTT.

This chain uses TRBV18 with TRBJ1-2, with 10 bases identical to TRBD1. The V and J ends lost 4 bases and 8 bases, in that order; junction bases with no gene match: 4. Germline-derived CDR1 and CDR2 are KGHSH and LQKENI. The CDR3 runs to 13 residues. CDR3 residues: CASSRQGAQGYTF. CDR3 sequence (DNA): TGTGCCAGCTCACGACAGGGGGCGCAGGGCTACACCTTC.

This clone was observed a handful of times. The chain employs TRBV4-1 and TRBJ1-3, with D unclear. CDR3 size: 17 residues. The germline CDR1 and CDR2 sequences are MGHRA and YSYEKL. V lost 0 bases and J lost 0, with 12 bases in between. DNA of the CDR3: TGCGCCAGCAGCCAAGACCCGATTCAGAACTCTGGAAACACCATATATTTT. Protein product: CASSQDPIQNSGNTIYF.

About this clone itself: The same CDR3 can be traced to other DNA sequences in this sample. This chain links TRBV5-1 with TRBJ2-1; 13 nucleotides line up with TRBD2. Germline values: CDR1 SGHRS, CDR2 YFSETQ. The CDR3 spans 16 residues. J was trimmed by 6 bases and V by 6 bases; bases with no gene match: 9. The chain's CDR3 is CASKQLAGGAINEQFF. CDR3 DNA: TGCGCCAGCAAGCAACTAGCGGGGGGGGCCATCAATGAGCAGTTCTTC.

The V and J genes are TRBV11-3 and TRBJ2-1, with a weak D call TRBD2 (6 bases). Germline V gene lookup returns CDR1 SGHNT and CDR2 YENEEA. V lost 4 bases to trimming and J lost 2 bases, with 18 bases between them. The CDR3 contains 17 residues. For the CDR3, the DNA is TGTGCCAGCAGCTCCGGTTGGCCTAGCGTGGCCTACAATGAGCAGTTCTTC. Protein sequence: CASSSGWPSVAYNEQFF.

The rearrangement uses TRBV10-3 and TRBJ2-7; 12 nucleotides agree with TRBD2. CDR3 length equals 14 residues. Trimming took 6 bases from V and 6 from J; bases not matched to a gene: 6. The germline V gene encodes CDR1 ENHRY and CDR2 SYGVKD. The DNA for the CDR3 is TGTGCCATCAGCCCGACTAGCGGGAGTATCGAGCAGTACGTC. Translated: CAISPTSGSIEQYV.

The chain employs TRBV9 and TRBJ1-2; 8 bases fit TRBD1. Looked up from germline, CDR1 is SGDLS and CDR2 is YYNGEE. V gave up 4 bases and J gave up 8 bases; unmatched junction bases: 10. The CDR3 runs to 14 residues. The CDR3 is CASSSSGGASGYTF. The CDR3, as DNA: TGTGCCAGCAGCTCATCAGGGGGCGCGTCAGGCTACACCTTC.

The rearrangement joins TRBV28 to TRBJ1-1, with 7 bases matching TRBD1. Germline CDR1 MDHEN, CDR2 SYDVKM. With V trimmed by 4 bases and J by 0 bases, 8 bases remained unmatched. The CDR3 consists of 16 residues. This CDR3 is CASSSQGDPLNTEAFF. For the CDR3, the DNA is TGTGCCAGCAGTTCTCAGGGGGACCCCCTGAACACTGAAGCTTTCTTT.

V and J are TRBV5-6 and TRBJ2-4, with D maybe TRBD1 (6 bases). Germline assignment: CDR1 SGHDT and CDR2 YYEEEE. CDR3 size: 18 residues. Trimming shortened V by 4 bases and J by 0 bases, and 20 bases separated the two germline ends. This CDR3 is CASSPTGGGNLAKNIQYF. CDR3 sequence (DNA): TGTGCCAGCAGCCCGACAGGTGGGGGTAATCTAGCCAAAAACATTCAGTACTTC.

The chain links TRBV19 to TRBJ1-5; maybe TRBD1 (6 bases). CDR1 is LNHDA and CDR2 is SQIVND in the germline V gene (reference sequence). V was shortened by 7 bases and J by 2 bases, with 15 bases between the two germline ends. This CDR3 has 15 amino acids. CDR3 DNA: TGTGCCAGTAATTTCGGACAGCCGGGCAATCAGCCCCAGCATTTT. This codes for CASNFGQPGNQPQHF.

The chain employs TRBV5-6 and TRBJ2-7, with D perhaps matching TRBD2 (5 bases). Germline V gene lookup returns CDR1 SGHDT and CDR2 YYEEEE. V dropped 0 bases and J dropped 2 bases, with 9 bases sitting between them. The CDR3 is 14 amino acids. Here the CDR3 reads CASSLVEVPYEQYV. The CDR3 DNA follows: TGTGCCAGCAGCTTGGTGGAGGTTCCCTACGAGCAGTACGTC.

The chain uses TRBV2 and TRBJ2-1; 9 bases are shared with TRBD2. V lost 1 base, J lost 2 bases, and 9 bases stayed unmatched. CDR1 and CDR2 (germline): SNHLY, FYNNEI. The CDR3 totals 18 residues. In nucleotides, the CDR3 is TGTGCCAGCAGTGAAGAGGGTAGCGGGAGTGCGGCCTACAATGAGCAGTTCTTC. It translates to CASSEEGSGSAAYNEQFF.